The 30 T cell receptor beta chains below were found in one sample sequenced in a study of metastatic and nonmetastatic thyroid tumors. Thyroid surgery had not been preceded by any treatment in any patient. TCRdb redid the clone calls on the PCR reads using MiXCR. The repertoire includes 30,000 to 35,000 clones, about 15% of them detected once, and 3% to 4% sits in the top ten. What was sequenced was blood. These receptor sequences come from a female donor with papillary thyroid cancer or a benign thyroid nodule (not recorded which). Some clones in this sample may be carry-over from other donors' samples.

Within the sample, this clone is medium-sized. This chain links TRBV28 with TRBJ2-7, with D perhaps TRBD1 (6 bases). CDR3 length: 18 residues. Trimming removed 9 bases from V and 0 bases from J, with 27 bases in between. Per germline, CDR1 MDHEN and CDR2 SYDVKM. The CDR3 region is CARNRDTDNIRASYEQYF. The CDR3 DNA reads TGTGCCAGAAACCGGGACACGGATAATATCAGGGCCTCCTACGAGCAGTACTTC.

By share, this clone counts as medium-sized. This chain links TRBV6-1 with TRBJ1-4, with D possibly being TRBD1 (5 bases). CDR1 and CDR2 from the germline V gene are MNHNS and SASEGT. V was clipped by 7 bases and J by 4 bases, with 13 bases between them. The CDR3 spans 14 residues. CDR3 bases: TGTGCCAGCACCGCTGGGGCGGGTAATGAAAAACTGTTTTTT. Amino acid sequence: CASTAGAGNEKLFF.

V gene TRBV18 combines with J gene TRBJ2-4; 13 bases map to TRBD2. This CDR3 region has 21 residues. Unmatched junction bases numbered 12, after V lost 1 base and J lost 0 bases. Per the germline V gene, CDR1 is KGHSH and CDR2 is LQKENI. The CDR3 DNA sequence: TGTGCCAGCTCACCACTATTTACACTAGCGGGAGGGACTTTAGCCAAAAACATTCAGTACTTC. Translation gives CASSPLFTLAGGTLAKNIQYF.

There are many counts of this clone. The genes are TRBV3-1 and TRBJ2-1, with 8 positions matching TRBD2. V shed 4 bases, J shed 0 bases, and the junction held 8 bases outside the gene matches. CDR3 length: 17 residues. Germline loops: CDR1 LGHDT, CDR2 YNNKEL (reference sequence). Here the CDR3 reads CASSPSPGLDSYNEQFF. The CDR3 DNA reads as TGTGCCAGCAGCCCCTCACCGGGACTAGACTCCTACAATGAGCAGTTCTTC.

The table lists this clone with many counts. The rearrangement joins TRBV5-1 to TRBJ2-3; 10 nucleotides line up with TRBD2. J lost 1 base, V lost 2 bases, and 4 bases had no gene match. Germline V gene lookup returns CDR1 SGHRS and CDR2 YFSETQ. This CDR3 is built from 16 residues. As DNA, the CDR3 is TGCGCCAGCAGCTTTGGGGGGACTAGCGGCACAGATACGCAGTATTTT. Translated, it gives CASSFGGTSGTDTQYF.

This clone was seen ten or more times. The rearrangement joins TRBV3-1 to TRBJ1-5; D remains unclear. Germline values: CDR1 LGHDT, CDR2 YNNKEL (reference sequence). This CDR3 has 15 residues. V shed 0 bases and J shed 5 bases, with 11 bases lying between them. CDR3 sequence (DNA): TGTGCCAGCAGCCAAGATAACAGCCCATATCAGCCCCAGCATTTT. The encoded protein is CASSQDNSPYQPQHF.

As for this clone: An end of the junction differs from the germline gene, which may be a read error. V gene TRBV7-3 combines with J gene TRBJ2-5; no clear D gene. The length of the CDR3 is 13 residues. The V gene's germline CDR1 is SGHTA and CDR2 FQGTGA. CDR3 DNA: TGTGCCAGCAGACCGGGCCTACAAGAGACCAAGTACTTC. As protein: CASRPGLQETKYF.

The chain combines TRBV7-8 with TRBJ2-7; D uncertain. Per germline, CDR1 SGHVS and CDR2 FQNEAQ. Trimming took 4 bases from V and 3 from J, leaving 16 bases between them. The CDR3 contains 15 residues. The CDR3 spells CASSSFVAVDYEQYF. The CDR3 bases are TGTGCCAGCAGCTCCTTTGTAGCTGTAGACTACGAGCAGTACTTC.

This clone was counted ten times or more. The chain joins TRBV3-1 to TRBJ2-7; no firm D call. In germline, CDR1 is LGHDT, CDR2 YNNKEL (reference sequence). Trimming left V 3 bases short and J 4 bases short, with 7 bases between. The CDR3 is 12 residues long. The CDR3 protein is CASSHEPYEQYF. The CDR3 DNA reads as TGTGCCAGCAGCCACGAGCCTTACGAGCAGTACTTC.

This clone was detected many times. This CDR3 is also generated by other DNA sequences in the sample. The CDR3 is CASSPQEAGELFF. In DNA form, the CDR3 reads TGTGCCAGCAGCCCTCAGGAGGCCGGGGAGCTGTTTTTT. J is TRBJ2-2 and V is TRBV3-1; TRBD2 is a possible D gene (5 bases). In germline, CDR1 is LGHDT, CDR2 YNNKEL (reference sequence). This CDR3 comprises 13 residues. V lost 4 bases and J lost 6, with 9 bases in between. Together with reference TRBV3-1 and TRBJ2-2, the CDR3 gives the full variable domain: DTAVSQTPKYLVTQMGNDKSIKCEQNLGHDTMYWYKQDSKKFLKIMFSYNNKELIINETVPNRFSPKSPDKAHLNLHINSLELGDSAVYFCASSPQEAGELFFGEGSRLTVL.

This clone was detected ten times or more. V gene TRBV6-1 combines with J gene TRBJ2-5, with D possibly being TRBD2 (7 bases). The CDR3 runs 14 residues. Trimming removed 7 bases at V and 2 bases at J, with 14 bases between. The germline V gene encodes CDR1 MNHNS and CDR2 SASEGT. CDR3 region: CASTKGGLQETQYF. The CDR3 nucleotides are TGTGCCAGCACTAAAGGGGGACTACAAGAGACCCAGTACTTC.

This clone occurred a few times. One end of the junction does not line up with germline, which may come from a read error. The chain has TRBV6-1 and TRBJ2-1, with 11 bases matching TRBD2. This CDR3 is 16 amino acids long. CDR1 is MNHNS, CDR2 SASEGT, per germline. The CDR3 is CASSMSLAGGQGERFF. Here the CDR3 DNA reads TGTGCCAGCAGTATGTCTCTAGCGGGAGGTCAAGGTGAGCGGTTCTTC.

By share of the sample, this clone is medium-sized. The chain recombines TRBV6-1 with TRBJ2-7; TRBD2 matches 10 bases. Trimming at V came to 5 bases and at J to 5 bases, leaving 12 bases not matched to a gene. Per germline, CDR1 MNHNS and CDR2 SASEGT. This CDR3 region has 16 residues. The CDR3 DNA reads as TGTGCCAGCAGTCCGTCCACAGCGGGAGGGCCGGACGAGCAGTACTTC. This gives the protein CASSPSTAGGPDEQYF.

Ten or more counts support this clone. The chain carries TRBV27 and TRBJ2-7; 8 bases match TRBD2. J was trimmed by 0 bases and V by 5 bases; bases with no gene match: 6. CDR1 is MNHEY and CDR2 is SMNVEV in the germline V gene (reference sequence). CDR3 size: 15 residues. CDR3 in amino acids: CASSPVAGGSYEQYF. In DNA form, the CDR3 reads TGTGCCAGCAGTCCCGTGGCGGGAGGCTCCTACGAGCAGTACTTC.

CDR3 in amino acids: CASSGDRGIDTQYF. Written as DNA, the CDR3 is TGTGCCAGCAGTGGGGACAGGGGCATAGATACGCAGTATTTT. This rearrangement joins TRBV28 to TRBJ2-3; TRBD1 aligns across 10 bases. The CDR3 runs to 14 residues. After removal of 5 bases from V and 5 bases from J, the junction contained 4 bases not matched to a gene. Germline CDR1 is MDHEN and CDR2 is SYDVKM.

This clone has a count of ten or more. The chain joins TRBV13 to TRBJ1-2, with TRBD1 as a possible D gene (6 bases). Per the germline V gene, CDR1 is PRHDT and CDR2 is FYEKMQ (reference sequence). The CDR3 is made up of 15 amino acids. V lost 1 base and J 5 bases, leaving 14 bases between the germline ends. This CDR3 reads CASSLDRGAIYGYTF. The DNA of the CDR3 is TGTGCCAGCAGCTTAGATCGGGGGGCGATTTATGGCTACACCTTC.

This clone has ten or more counts. The CDR3 is CASSWPQVFCNQPQHF. The DNA for the CDR3 is TGTGCCAGCAGCTGGCCACAGGTTTTTTGCAATCAGCCCCAGCATTTT. The chain couples TRBV7-6 to TRBJ1-5, with a tentative D call TRBD1 (5 bases). The CDR3 consists of 16 residues. CDR1 SGHVS and CDR2 FNYEAQ come from the germline V gene. Trimming pared 4 bases from V and 2 bases from J, leaving 15 bases between.

With respect to this clone: At one boundary the junction diverges from the germline segment, which might be a read error. This sequence joins TRBV6-2 or TRBV6-3 and TRBJ2-6; TRBD1 is a possible D gene (5 bases). The CDR3 has 17 residues. Looked up from germline, CDR1 is MNHEY and CDR2 is SVGEGT. CDR3 nucleotides: TGTGCCAGCAGTCCAACTGACCACTTCTCTGGGGCCAACATCCTGACTTTC. It codes for CASSPTDHFSGANILTF.

Remarks on this clone: Here the CDR3 omits its conserved ending phenylalanine or tryptophan, so a read error is the likely source. The V gene is TRBV6-1, the J gene TRBJ1-2, with D perhaps TRBD1 (5 bases). V was pared by 4 bases and J by 5 bases, with 14 bases between. Germline assignment: CDR1 MNHNS and CDR2 SASEGT. The CDR3 has 14 residues. This chain's CDR3 is CASSARDGGYGYTS. The CDR3 DNA is TGTGCCAGCAGTGCCCGGGACGGGGGGTATGGCTACACCTCC.

This clone was counted at least ten times. The chain couples TRBV24-1 to TRBJ2-3, with 7 bases identical to TRBD2. The ends lost 5 bases at V and 4 bases at J; junction bases unmatched: 11. Germline CDR1 KGHDR, CDR2 SFDVKD. The CDR3 extends over 16 amino acids. The CDR3 region is CATSAQRIAGPDTQYF. CDR3 coding DNA: TGTGCCACCAGTGCCCAAAGAATAGCGGGTCCAGATACGCAGTATTTT.

The CDR3 coding sequence is TGCAGTGCTAGACGAAATGGCTACACCTTC. Its translation: CSARRNGYTF. This chain uses TRBV20-1 with TRBJ1-2; D call uncertain. Germline V gene sequence: CDR1 DFQATT, CDR2 SNEGSKA (reference sequence). The germline V and J ends were trimmed by 2 bases and 6 bases, with 4 bases remaining between them. The CDR3 is 10 residues long.

This clone was picked up many times. The chain recombines TRBV28 with TRBJ2-3, with 7 nucleotides matching TRBD1. Germline V gene data show CDR1 as MDHEN and CDR2 as SYDVKM. This CDR3 spans 15 amino acids. Germline trimming cut 5 bases from V and 2 bases from J; bases unmatched to any gene: 7. The CDR3 DNA sequence: TGTGCCAGCAGTGACCGGACAGGATCCACAGATACGCAGTATTTT. This sequence encodes CASSDRTGSTDTQYF.

At least ten counts were recorded for this clone. This rearrangement joins TRBV6-5 to TRBJ2-3; the D call may be TRBD1 or TRBD2 (5 bases each). The CDR3 extends over 20 amino acids. V gave up 4 bases and J gave up 5 bases, with 31 bases separating them. The germline V gene has CDR1 MNHEY and CDR2 SVGAGI. Written as DNA, the CDR3 is TGTGCCAGCAGTTCCCATAGGCCGGGGCCGGCGGAAAAAATTCAAGATACGCAGTATTTT. Residues: CASSSHRPGPAEKIQDTQYF.

This clone appeared many times. The CDR3: CASRGRASIYNEQFF. The CDR3 DNA is TGTGCCAGCCGCGGGAGGGCCTCTATTTACAATGAGCAGTTCTTC. The chain carries TRBV12-3 or TRBV12-4 and TRBJ2-1, with 9 bases matching TRBD2. The CDR3 has 15 amino acids. V gave up 8 bases and J gave up 4 bases; unmatched junction bases: 9.

This clone was found many times. The chain joins TRBV6-1 to TRBJ2-7; 9 bases are shared with TRBD1. Looked up from germline, CDR1 is MNHNS and CDR2 is SASEGT. This CDR3 has 15 residues. V was clipped by 6 bases and J by 6 bases; unmatched bases: 12. The CDR3 DNA reads TGTGCCAGCAGCAGGAGGACAGGGGTGAAAGGCGAGCAGTACTTC. This codes for CASSRRTGVKGEQYF.

The chain has TRBV15 and TRBJ2-1; D possibly corresponds to TRBD2 (5 bases). This CDR3 is built from 14 residues. Trimming removed 9 bases from V and 3 bases from J, with 15 bases in between. Germline assignment: CDR1 LNHNV and CDR2 YYDKDF (reference sequence). This chain's CDR3 is CATTNRGSYNEQFF. The CDR3 nucleotides are TGTGCCACAACAAACAGAGGGAGCTACAATGAGCAGTTCTTC.

This chain connects TRBV6-6 to TRBJ1-1; D is ambiguous. Germline-derived CDR1 and CDR2 are MNHNY and SVGAGI (reference sequence). The CDR3 covers 14 residues. Trimming took 7 bases from V and 5 from J, leaving 17 bases between them. In nucleotides, the CDR3 is TGTGCCAGCATTACGGAGTTTTGTCGGACTGAAGCTTTCTTT. Its translation is CASITEFCRTEAFF.

In the case of this clone: Mismatch with germline at one junction end may stem from a read error. The CDR3 region is CASSLVGGGGTVELFF. CDR3 bases: TGTGCCAGCAGCTTGGTAGGGGGCGGCGGCACCGTGGAGCTGTTTTTT. This chain joins TRBV5-6 and TRBJ2-2; 7 bases map to TRBD1. Germline CDR1 is SGHDT and CDR2 is YYEEEE. The CDR3 consists of 16 residues. Full variable domain (outside the CDR3, taken from reference TRBV5-6 and TRBJ2-2): DAGVTQSPTHLIKTRGQQVTLRCSPKSGHDTVSWYQQALGQGPQFIFQYYEEEERQRGNFPDRFSGHQFPNYSSELNVNALLLGDSALYLCASSLVGGGGTVELFFGEGSRLTVL.

This clone showed up many times. J is TRBJ2-5 and V is TRBV19; no firm D call. Germline CDR1 LNHDA, CDR2 SQIVND (reference sequence). This CDR3 has 12 amino acids. The germline V and J ends were trimmed by 5 bases and 4 bases, with 8 bases remaining between them. The CDR3 here is CASSAATETQYF. In DNA form, the CDR3 reads TGTGCCAGTAGTGCCGCGACAGAGACCCAGTACTTC.

There are a few counts of this clone. This chain uses TRBV6-1 with TRBJ1-2, with 7 bases identical to TRBD1. Germline V gene data show CDR1 as MNHNS and CDR2 as SASEGT. J gave up 5 bases and V 3 bases, and 6 bases lay outside the gene matches. This CDR3 region has 14 residues. For the CDR3, the DNA is TGTGCCAGCAGTGAGGCACAGGGGCCTTATGGCTACACCTTC. As protein: CASSEAQGPYGYTF.